Below, 25 T cell receptor beta chains from the same sample are listed, as sequenced in a study of T-cell reconstitution after alpha-beta-depleted transplantation in children. A library of TCRbeta sequences, prepared with unique molecular identifiers, was generated. TCRdb redid the calling of the PCR reads with MiXCR, one entry per CDR3 protein. The profile shows 200,000 to 250,000 distinct CDR3 sequences, approximately 11% of them singletons. Material: PBMCs, obtained before TCRalphabeta/CD19-depleted stem cell transplant. The receptors were sampled from a child younger than two with acute myeloid leukemia, due to receive a stem cell transplant.

This clonotype was counted many times. This chain links TRBV28 with TRBJ2-2, with D unclear. The ends were cut back, 7 bases at V and 1 base at J, with 13 bases in the middle. Per the germline V gene, CDR1 is MDHEN and CDR2 is SYDVKM. The CDR3 has 15 amino acids. CDR3 amino acids: CASISPRGNTGELFF. CDR3 DNA: TGTGCCAGCATTTCCCCCCGAGGGAACACCGGGGAGCTGTTTTTT.

This clonotype was observed at least ten times. The chain carries TRBV10-3 and TRBJ2-7; D may be TRBD1 or TRBD2 (5 bases each). Per germline, CDR1 ENHRY and CDR2 SYGVKD. CDR3 length equals 16 residues. V gave up 0 bases and J gave up 6 bases, with 18 bases separating them. The CDR3 region is CAISESIGGPPGEQYF. Written as DNA, the CDR3 is TGTGCCATCAGTGAGTCAATTGGGGGTCCCCCGGGCGAGCAGTACTTC.

This clonotype was seen ten or more times. This chain links TRBV12-3 or TRBV12-4 with TRBJ1-6; TRBD1 matches at 10 bases. The CDR3 totals 14 residues. The J segment lost 9 bases and the V segment lost 7 bases, leaving 6 bases of the junction unmatched. CDR3 in DNA: TGTGCCAGCACCCTGACAGGGGGCGGTTCACCCCTCCACTTT. Translation: CASTLTGGGSPLHF.

This clonotype was picked up many times. The chain carries TRBV12-3 or TRBV12-4 and TRBJ1-1; D not resolved. The germline V and J ends were trimmed by 2 bases and 5 bases, with 12 bases remaining between them. The CDR3 is made up of 14 amino acids. Here the CDR3 reads CASSLRGPITEAFF. CDR3 nucleotides: TGTGCCAGCAGTTTACGAGGGCCCATAACTGAAGCTTTCTTT.

The chain carries TRBV7-2 and TRBJ2-7; 10 bases match TRBD1. Per germline, CDR1 SGHTA and CDR2 FQGNSA. V lost 2 bases and J lost 5; bases outside the gene matches: 6. There are 15 residues in the CDR3. The CDR3 spells CASSLLGTGVDEQYF. DNA of the CDR3: TGTGCCAGCAGCTTACTAGGGACAGGGGTGGACGAGCAGTACTTC.

This clonotype was counted ten times or more. V is TRBV7-9 and J is TRBJ1-4; D is perhaps TRBD1 (5 bases). CDR1 and CDR2 from the germline V gene are SEHNR and FQNEAQ (reference sequence). Trimming stripped 0 bases from V and 8 bases from J, with 13 bases between. The CDR3 totals 15 residues. The CDR3 DNA follows: TGTGCCAGCAGCTTAGCCCGGGGGGGGGAAGAAAAACTGTTTTTT. The encoded protein is CASSLARGGEEKLFF. The full variable domain, completed using reference TRBV7-9 and TRBJ1-4, is DTGVSQNPRHKITKRGQNVTFRCDPISEHNRLYWYRQTLGQGPEFLTYFQNEAQLEKSRLLSDRFSAERPKGSFSTLEIQRTEQGDSAMYLCASSLARGGEEKLFFGSGTQLSVL.

This clonotype was counted a few times. V usage is TRBV6-2 or TRBV6-3 and J usage is TRBJ2-5, with 10 bases lining up with TRBD2. The CDR3 extends over 16 amino acids. The germline gives CDR1 MNHEY, CDR2 SVGEGT. The junction had 6 bases not matched to a gene; V was cut back by 5 bases and J by 0 bases. The CDR3 bases are TGTGCCAGCAGTACCGGACTAGCGGCGTACCAAGAGACCCAGTACTTC. Its translation is CASSTGLAAYQETQYF.

This clonotype was detected ten times or more. This chain uses TRBV12-3 or TRBV12-4 with TRBJ1-3, with D hard to call. The CDR3 length is 14 residues. The V gene lost 6 bases and the J gene lost 7 bases, with 16 bases spanning the gap. CDR3 sequence: CASSQDLNRNTIYF. In DNA form, the CDR3 reads TGTGCCAGCAGCCAGGACCTTAATCGGAACACCATATATTTT.

Many counts were recorded for this clonotype. V and J are TRBV25-1 and TRBJ2-2; 9 bases align to TRBD2. This CDR3 comprises 14 residues. Germline CDR1 MGHDK, CDR2 SYGVNS. After removal of 4 bases from V and 5 bases from J, the junction contained 2 bases not matched to a gene. CDR3 nucleotides: TGTGCCAGCAGTGGAGCGGGAGGAACCGGGGAGCTGTTTTTT. Its translation: CASSGAGGTGELFF.

This clonotype has a count of ten or more. J is TRBJ2-3 and V is TRBV11-2, with TRBD2 identical over 7 bases. CDR1 and CDR2 (germline): SGHAT, FQNNGV. J was trimmed by 2 bases and V by 5 bases; bases with no gene match: 16. The CDR3 consists of 18 residues. The CDR3 region is CASSPWGVLATNTDTQYF. For the CDR3, the DNA is TGTGCCAGCAGCCCCTGGGGGGTACTAGCGACCAACACAGATACGCAGTATTTT.

This clonotype was recorded at least ten times. This sequence joins TRBV4-1 and TRBJ1-5, with D perhaps TRBD1 (6 bases). Per the germline V gene, CDR1 is MGHRA and CDR2 is YSYEKL. Deletions cut 0 bases from V and 4 bases from J, with 13 bases between. The CDR3 runs to 16 residues. This CDR3 reads CASSQEVLDSNQPQHF. Written as DNA, the CDR3 is TGCGCCAGCAGCCAAGAGGTGTTGGACAGTAATCAGCCCCAGCATTTT.

This clonotype appeared many times. The CDR3 is CATSRDDKGGLLTDTQYF. The CDR3 DNA sequence: TGTGCCACCAGCAGAGATGATAAGGGGGGACTTCTCACAGATACGCAGTATTTT. The genes are TRBV15 and TRBJ2-3; D may be TRBD1 or TRBD2 (6 bases each). With 0 bases removed from V and 2 bases from J, the gap between germline ends came to 18 bases. CDR3 length: 18 residues. Germline V gene lookup returns CDR1 LNHNV and CDR2 YYDKDF (reference sequence).

The rearrangement links TRBV6-1 to TRBJ2-7, with 9 nucleotides matching TRBD2. The V gene's germline CDR1 is MNHNS and CDR2 SASEGT. V trimming: 5 bases; J trimming: 4 bases; junction bases outside the gene matches: 9. The CDR3 extends over 15 amino acids. The CDR3 reads CASSPRLAEGYEQYF. The DNA of the CDR3 is TGTGCCAGCAGTCCGAGACTAGCGGAGGGGTACGAGCAGTACTTC.

Worth noting for this clonotype: A read error may be the cause here, since a much bigger clone is one base away. The chain uses TRBV7-2 and TRBJ1-4; tentative D call: TRBD1 (6 bases). With 6 bases removed from V and 7 bases from J, the gap between germline ends came to 18 bases. The CDR3 spans 15 residues. The V gene's germline CDR1 is SGHTA and CDR2 FQGNSA. CDR3 region: CTSRVGGGGSEKLFF. CDR3 sequence (DNA): TGTACCAGCAGAGTAGGGGGAGGAGGGAGTGAAAAACTGTTTTTT. The variable domain in full, completed from reference TRBV7-2 and TRBJ1-4, reads GAGVSQSPSNKVTEKGKDVELRCDPISGHTALYWYRQSLGQGLEFLIYFQGNSAPDKSGLPSDRFSAERTGGSVSTLTIQRTQQEDSAVYLCTSRVGGGGSEKLFFGSGTQLSVL.

In this sample, this clonotype turned up a few times. This sequence joins TRBV20-1 and TRBJ2-5, with TRBD2 matching 8 bases. CDR1 and CDR2 (germline): DFQATT, SNEGSKA (reference sequence). There are 13 residues in the CDR3. V dropped 3 bases and J dropped 5; count of bases not matched to a gene: 5. The CDR3 loop is CSARVSGTETQYF. In DNA form, the CDR3 reads TGCAGTGCTAGGGTTAGCGGGACGGAGACCCAGTACTTC.

This clonotype was counted ten times or more. The CDR3 here is CASREDRGTAGYTF. The DNA of the CDR3 is TGTGCCAGCAGAGAGGACAGGGGAACAGCGGGCTACACCTTC. The chain employs TRBV6-7 and TRBJ1-2; 9 bases are a match to TRBD1. TRBV6-7 is an open reading frame, and its role is uncertain. With V trimmed by 6 bases and J by 8 bases, 10 bases remained unmatched. CDR3 length: 14 residues.

The table lists this clonotype with many counts. The V call is TRBV5-1, the J call TRBJ1-4; D perhaps matches TRBD1 (5 bases). Per the germline V gene, CDR1 is SGHRS and CDR2 is YFSETQ. V lost 0 bases to trimming and J lost 5 bases, with 20 bases between them. This CDR3 has 18 amino acids. In nucleotides, the CDR3 is TGCGCCAGCAGCTTGGGATTGGGGCTCCGGGACTCGAATGAAAAACTGTTTTTT. Translated: CASSLGLGLRDSNEKLFF.

This clonotype was detected ten times or more. The chain couples TRBV20-1 to TRBJ2-2; tentatively, D is TRBD2 (6 bases). This CDR3 is 13 amino acids long. Trimming pared 3 bases from V and 2 bases from J, leaving 7 bases between. Germline lookup yields CDR1 DFQATT and CDR2 SNEGSKA (reference sequence). CDR3 DNA sequence: TGCAGTGCTAGCGGGAGCAACACCGGGGAGCTGTTTTTT. It encodes CSASGSNTGELFF.

This clonotype was recorded at least ten times. CDR3 residues: CASSLAGANTGELFF. As DNA, the CDR3 is TGTGCCAGTAGTCTAGCGGGGGCGAACACCGGGGAGCTGTTTTTT. This sequence joins TRBV7-7 and TRBJ2-2; 10 nucleotides line up with TRBD2. The V gene end was trimmed by 9 bases and the J gene end by 0 bases; junction bases not matched to a gene: 4. Germline V gene sequence: CDR1 SSHAT, CDR2 FNYEAQ (reference sequence). There are 15 residues in the CDR3.

A few counts support this clonotype. The rearrangement links TRBV20-1 to TRBJ2-1; no clear D gene. CDR3 length equals 16 residues. The germline CDR1 and CDR2 sequences are DFQATT and SNEGSKA (reference sequence). V was shortened by 0 bases and J by 0 bases, with 12 bases between the two germline ends. In DNA, the CDR3 is TGCAGTGCTAGAGATACAAGCTCAAGCTCCTACAATGAGCAGTTCTTC. As protein: CSARDTSSSSYNEQFF.

This clonotype was counted many times. The chain couples TRBV5-1 to TRBJ2-5, with 11 bases that match TRBD2. Losses at the gene ends were 4 bases for V and 5 bases for J; bases not matched to a gene: 10. The V gene's germline CDR1 is SGHRS and CDR2 YFSETQ. The CDR3 covers 16 residues. CDR3 sequence reads: CASSLSRLAGSETQYF. The CDR3 DNA follows: TGCGCCAGCAGCCTGTCAAGACTAGCGGGATCGGAGACCCAGTACTTC.

This clonotype was seen a few times. The chain joins TRBV18 to TRBJ2-1, with 10 nucleotides matching TRBD2. CDR1 KGHSH and CDR2 LQKENI come from the germline V gene. V trimming: 2 bases; J trimming: 6 bases; junction bases outside the gene matches: 4. The length of the CDR3 is 15 residues. The CDR3: CASSPSGRALNEQFF. As DNA, the CDR3 is TGTGCCAGCTCACCAAGCGGGAGGGCCCTCAATGAGCAGTTCTTC.

The V call is TRBV30, the J call TRBJ2-5, with D possibly TRBD2 on 6 matching bases. The CDR3 loop spans 13 amino acids. The V end was cut by 4 bases, the J end by 5 bases, with 14 bases between. The germline CDR1 and CDR2 sequences are GTSNPN and SVGIG (reference sequence). This CDR3 reads CAWIGRGKETQYF. Here the CDR3 DNA reads TGTGCCTGGATAGGACGGGGGAAGGAGACCCAGTACTTC.

There are a few counts of this clonotype. The rearrangement links TRBV12-3 or TRBV12-4 to TRBJ2-3; D is ambiguous. Trimming shortened V by 6 bases and J by 4 bases, and 14 bases separated the two germline ends. This CDR3 spans 14 amino acids. CDR3 nucleotide sequence: TGTGCCAGCAGCAGAGACCGAGGCGCAGATACGCAGTATTTT. It translates to CASSRDRGADTQYF.

As concerns this clonotype: A clone one base away is much larger, so this may be a read error. The V gene is TRBV12-3 or TRBV12-4, the J gene TRBJ2-2; 10 bases align to TRBD1. CDR3 length: 15 amino acids. Here the CDR3 DNA reads TGTACCAGCAGTCCCTGGGGACAGGGGATCGGGGAGCTGTTTTTT. This encodes CTSSPWGQGIGELFF.